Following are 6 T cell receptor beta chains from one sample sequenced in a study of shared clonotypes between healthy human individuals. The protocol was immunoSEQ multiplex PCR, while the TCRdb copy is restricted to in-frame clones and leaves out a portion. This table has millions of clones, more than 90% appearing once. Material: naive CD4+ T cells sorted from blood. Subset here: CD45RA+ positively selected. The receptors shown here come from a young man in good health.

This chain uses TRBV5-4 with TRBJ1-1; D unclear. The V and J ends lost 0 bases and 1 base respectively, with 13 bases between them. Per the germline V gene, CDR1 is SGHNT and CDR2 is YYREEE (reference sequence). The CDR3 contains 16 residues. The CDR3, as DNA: TGTGCCAGCAGCTTGGAAGGTTGGGCGGGGAACACTGAAGCTTTCTTT. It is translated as CASSLEGWAGNTEAFF.

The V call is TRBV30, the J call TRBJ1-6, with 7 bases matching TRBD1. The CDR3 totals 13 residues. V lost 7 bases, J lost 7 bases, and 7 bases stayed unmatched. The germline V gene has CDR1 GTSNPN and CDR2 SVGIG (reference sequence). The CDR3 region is CALEQGYNSPLHF. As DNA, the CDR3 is TGTGCCTTAGAACAGGGGTACAATTCACCCCTCCACTTT.

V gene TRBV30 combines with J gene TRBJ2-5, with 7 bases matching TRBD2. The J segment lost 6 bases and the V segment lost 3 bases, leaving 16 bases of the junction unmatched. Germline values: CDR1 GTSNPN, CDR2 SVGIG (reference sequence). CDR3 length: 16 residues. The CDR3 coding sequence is TGTGCCTGGAGGCGCGGGAGTAGCAGTGGGGGAAAGACCCAGTACTTC. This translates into CAWRRGSSSGGKTQYF.

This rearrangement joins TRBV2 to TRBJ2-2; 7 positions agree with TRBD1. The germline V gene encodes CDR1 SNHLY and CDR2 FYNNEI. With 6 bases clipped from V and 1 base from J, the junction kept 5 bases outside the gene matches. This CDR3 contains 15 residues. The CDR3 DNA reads TGTGCCAGCAGCGAGACAGGGTTGAACACCGGGGAGCTGTTTTTT. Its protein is CASSETGLNTGELFF.

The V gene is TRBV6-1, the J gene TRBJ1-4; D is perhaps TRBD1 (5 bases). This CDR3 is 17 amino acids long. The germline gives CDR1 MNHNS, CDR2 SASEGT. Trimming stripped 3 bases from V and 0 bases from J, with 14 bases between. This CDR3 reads CASSETARPATNEKLFF. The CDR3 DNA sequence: TGTGCCAGCAGTGAGACAGCTAGACCTGCAACTAATGAAAAACTGTTTTTT.

DNA for the CDR3: TGTGCCAGTCAGTCGGCAGGGGTTAACTATGGCTACACCTTC. Its protein product is CASQSAGVNYGYTF. The rearrangement joins TRBV19 to TRBJ1-2, with a possible D match to TRBD1 (6 bases). Deletions cut 8 bases from V and 1 base from J, with 14 bases between. Germline V gives CDR1 LNHDA, CDR2 SQIVND (reference sequence). This CDR3 is built from 14 residues. Together with reference TRBV19 and TRBJ1-2, the CDR3 gives the full variable domain: DGGITQSPKYLFRKEGQNVTLSCEQNLNHDAMYWYRQDPGQGLRLIYYSQIVNDFQKGDIAEGYSVSREKKESFPLTVTSAQKNPTAFYLCASQSAGVNYGYTFGSGTRLTVV.